This TCR beta chain was identified in a study of human thymus T cells. Study-level points and caveats: Overlap was high between thymic repertoires from unrelated individuals, as reported in related research. Gene usage (both V and J) appeared biased in thymic and blood repertoires.

Concerning this clone itself: Its target is not known.

In corrective heart surgery, resections were taken, and these provided the thymus tissue. All donors were healthy Finnish infants who were undergoing corrective surgery to treat congenital heart defects. Some clones are missing from TCRdb's copy, which holds only in-frame ones; the method was immunoSEQ multiplex PCR. The sample records some 80,000 clones, roughly 96% being singletons. This CDR3 has 15 amino acids. Trimming stripped 2 bases from V and 3 bases from J, with 13 bases between. Germline loops: CDR1 MNHEY, CDR2 SMNVEV (reference sequence). This TCR came from a boy less than two years old with a congenital heart defect but otherwise immunologically healthy. The genes are TRBV27 and TRBJ1-1, with a possible D match to TRBD1 (6 bases). The sequencing sample was made of thymus tissue. CDR3 in DNA: TGTGCCAGCAGTTTACGCCTACAGGGTTACACTGAAGCTTTCTTT. Translated, it gives CASSLRLQGYTEAFF.